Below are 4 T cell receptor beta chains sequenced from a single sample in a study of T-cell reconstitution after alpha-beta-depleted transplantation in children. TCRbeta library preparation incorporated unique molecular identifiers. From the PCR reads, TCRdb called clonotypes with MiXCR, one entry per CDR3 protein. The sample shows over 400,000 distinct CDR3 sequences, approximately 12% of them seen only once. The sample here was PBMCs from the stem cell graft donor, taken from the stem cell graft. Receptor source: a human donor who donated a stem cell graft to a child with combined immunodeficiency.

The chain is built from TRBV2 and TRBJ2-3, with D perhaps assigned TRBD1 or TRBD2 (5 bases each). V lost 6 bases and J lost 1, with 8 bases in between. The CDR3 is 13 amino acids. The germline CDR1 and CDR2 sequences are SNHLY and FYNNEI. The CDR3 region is CASRRGGTDTQYF. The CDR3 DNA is TGTGCCAGCAGGAGAGGGGGCACAGATACGCAGTATTTT.

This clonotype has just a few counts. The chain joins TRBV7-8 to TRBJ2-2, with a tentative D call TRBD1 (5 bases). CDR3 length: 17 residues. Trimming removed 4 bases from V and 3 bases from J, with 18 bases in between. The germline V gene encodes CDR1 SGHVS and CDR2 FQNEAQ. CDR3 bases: TGTGCCAGCAGCTCCCAGCGACAGTCACCCTACACCGGGGAGCTGTTTTTT. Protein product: CASSSQRQSPYTGELFF.

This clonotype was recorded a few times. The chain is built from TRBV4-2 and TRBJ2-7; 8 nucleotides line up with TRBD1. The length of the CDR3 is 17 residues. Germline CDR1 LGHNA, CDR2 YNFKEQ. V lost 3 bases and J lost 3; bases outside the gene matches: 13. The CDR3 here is CASSQAGTGLTYYEQYF. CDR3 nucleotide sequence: TGTGCCAGCAGCCAGGCCGGGACAGGCTTAACTTACTACGAGCAGTACTTC.

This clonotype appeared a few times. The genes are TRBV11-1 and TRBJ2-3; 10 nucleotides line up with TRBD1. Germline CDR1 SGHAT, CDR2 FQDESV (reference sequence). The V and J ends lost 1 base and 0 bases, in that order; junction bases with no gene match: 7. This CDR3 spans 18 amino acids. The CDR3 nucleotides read TGTGCCAGCAGCTTAGGCCGGACAGGGGGTGGAAGCACAGATACGCAGTATTTT. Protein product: CASSLGRTGGGSTDTQYF.